Sequencing of this TCR beta chain was carried out in a study of T cells in narcolepsy. Across the study: Donors had narcolepsy type 1 or type 2, or were healthy controls.

Details on this clone: Its antigen is undetermined. The junction does not match germline at one end; this may be a read error.

Findings and caveats of the study: Some memory CD4+ repertoires had no autoreactive clone sequences. Autoreactive HCRT-specific and TRIB2-specific clonotypes were marked in same-patient CSF-versus-blood CD4+ comparisons.

TCRdb's table, derived via immunoSEQ multiplex PCR, lists solely in-frame clones and lacks some. This repertoire shows under 35,000 clones, around 80% found once; its top ten account for roughly 1%. The sequence came from a human donor in good health. Sequenced sample: memory (CD45RA-) CD4+ T cells from blood.

The CDR3 nucleotides are TGTGCCATCAGGCAGGCGGGGAATGGGCAGTTCTTC. It translates to CAIRQAGNGQFF. The chain couples TRBV10-3 to TRBJ2-1, with a weak D call TRBD2 (6 bases). CDR3 size: 12 residues. Germline assignment: CDR1 ENHRY and CDR2 SYGVKD.